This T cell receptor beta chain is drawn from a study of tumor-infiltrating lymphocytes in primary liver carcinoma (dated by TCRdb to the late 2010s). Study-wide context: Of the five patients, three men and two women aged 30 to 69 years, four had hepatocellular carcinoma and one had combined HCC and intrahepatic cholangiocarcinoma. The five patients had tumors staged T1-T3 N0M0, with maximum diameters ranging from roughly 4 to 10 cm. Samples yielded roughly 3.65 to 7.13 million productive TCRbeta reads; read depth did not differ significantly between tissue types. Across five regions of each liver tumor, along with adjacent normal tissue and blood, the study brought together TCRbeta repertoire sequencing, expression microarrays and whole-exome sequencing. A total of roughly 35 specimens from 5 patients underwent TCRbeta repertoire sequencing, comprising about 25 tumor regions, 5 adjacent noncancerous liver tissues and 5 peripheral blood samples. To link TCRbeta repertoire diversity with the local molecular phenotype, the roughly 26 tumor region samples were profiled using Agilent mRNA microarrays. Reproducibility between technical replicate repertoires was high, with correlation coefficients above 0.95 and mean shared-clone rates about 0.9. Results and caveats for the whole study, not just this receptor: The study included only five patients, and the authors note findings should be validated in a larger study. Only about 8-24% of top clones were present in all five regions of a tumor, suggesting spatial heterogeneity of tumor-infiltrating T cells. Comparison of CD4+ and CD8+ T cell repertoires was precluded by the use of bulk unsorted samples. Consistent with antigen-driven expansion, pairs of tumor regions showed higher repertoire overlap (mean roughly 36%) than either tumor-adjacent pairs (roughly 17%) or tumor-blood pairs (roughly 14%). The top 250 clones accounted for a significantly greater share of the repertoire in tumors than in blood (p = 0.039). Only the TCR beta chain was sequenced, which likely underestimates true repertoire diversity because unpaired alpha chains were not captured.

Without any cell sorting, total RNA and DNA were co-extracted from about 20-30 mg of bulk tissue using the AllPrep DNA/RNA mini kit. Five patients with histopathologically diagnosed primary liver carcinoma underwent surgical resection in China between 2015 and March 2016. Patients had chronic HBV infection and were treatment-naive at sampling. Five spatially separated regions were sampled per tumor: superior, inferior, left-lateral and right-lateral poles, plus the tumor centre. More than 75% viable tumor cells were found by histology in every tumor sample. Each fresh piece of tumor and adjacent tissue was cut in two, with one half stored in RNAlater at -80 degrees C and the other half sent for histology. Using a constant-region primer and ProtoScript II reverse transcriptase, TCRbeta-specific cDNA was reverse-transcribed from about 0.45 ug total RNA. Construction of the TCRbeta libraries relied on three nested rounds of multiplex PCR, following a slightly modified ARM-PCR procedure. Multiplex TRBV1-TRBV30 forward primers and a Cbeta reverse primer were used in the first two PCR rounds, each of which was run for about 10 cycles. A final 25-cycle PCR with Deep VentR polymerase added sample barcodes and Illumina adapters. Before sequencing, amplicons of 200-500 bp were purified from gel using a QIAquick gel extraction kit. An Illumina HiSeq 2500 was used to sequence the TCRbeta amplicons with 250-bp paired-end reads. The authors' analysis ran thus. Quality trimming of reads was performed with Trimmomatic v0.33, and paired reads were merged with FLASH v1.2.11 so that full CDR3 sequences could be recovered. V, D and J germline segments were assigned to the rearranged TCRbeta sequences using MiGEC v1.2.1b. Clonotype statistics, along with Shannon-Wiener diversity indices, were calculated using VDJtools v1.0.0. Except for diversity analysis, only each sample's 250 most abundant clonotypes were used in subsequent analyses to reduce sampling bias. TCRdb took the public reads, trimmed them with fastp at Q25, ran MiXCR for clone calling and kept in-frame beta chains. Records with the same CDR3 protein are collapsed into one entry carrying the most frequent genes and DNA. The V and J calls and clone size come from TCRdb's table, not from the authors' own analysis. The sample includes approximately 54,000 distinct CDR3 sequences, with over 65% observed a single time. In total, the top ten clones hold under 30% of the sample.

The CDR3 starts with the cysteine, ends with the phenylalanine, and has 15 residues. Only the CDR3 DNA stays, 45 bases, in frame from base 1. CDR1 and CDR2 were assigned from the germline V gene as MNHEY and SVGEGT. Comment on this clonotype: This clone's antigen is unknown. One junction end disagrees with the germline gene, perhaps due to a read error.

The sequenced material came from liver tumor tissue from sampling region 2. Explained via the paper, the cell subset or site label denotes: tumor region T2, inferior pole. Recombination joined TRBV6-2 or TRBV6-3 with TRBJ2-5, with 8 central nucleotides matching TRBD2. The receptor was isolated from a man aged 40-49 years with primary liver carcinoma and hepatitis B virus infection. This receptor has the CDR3 CASSPGTRVVRSQYF. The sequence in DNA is TGTGCGAGCAGTCCCGGGACTAGAGTAGTTCGTAGCCAGTACTTC.